The sequence of this TCR beta chain was determined in a study of T-cell reconstitution after alpha-beta-depleted transplantation in children. This clonotype has only a few counts. CDR1 is SGHRS, CDR2 YFSETQ, per germline. CDR3 length: 14 amino acids. V lost 2 bases, J lost 12 bases, and 15 bases lay in between. TCRbeta library preparation incorporated unique molecular identifiers. MiXCR, applied by TCRdb to the PCR reads, yields one record per CDR3 protein. Here the sample spans about 360,000 distinct CDR3 sequences, about an eighth being singletons. This specimen consisted of PBMCs, obtained from the stem cell graft. The sequence was obtained from a human donor who donated a stem cell graft to a child with Fanconi anemia. The chain combines TRBV5-1 with TRBJ1-6; a weak D match, TRBD1 (5 bases). This chain's CDR3 is CASSFFGSGEPLHF. The CDR3 nucleotides are TGCGCCAGCAGCTTTTTTGGTTCGGGGGAACCCCTCCACTTT. Filled out from reference TRBV5-1 and TRBJ1-6, the complete variable domain reads KAGVTQTPRYLIKTRGQQVTLSCSPISGHRSVSWYQQTPGQGLQFLFEYFSETQRNKGNFPGRFSGRQFSNSRSEMNVSTLELGDSALYLCASSFFGSGEPLHFGNGTRLTVT.